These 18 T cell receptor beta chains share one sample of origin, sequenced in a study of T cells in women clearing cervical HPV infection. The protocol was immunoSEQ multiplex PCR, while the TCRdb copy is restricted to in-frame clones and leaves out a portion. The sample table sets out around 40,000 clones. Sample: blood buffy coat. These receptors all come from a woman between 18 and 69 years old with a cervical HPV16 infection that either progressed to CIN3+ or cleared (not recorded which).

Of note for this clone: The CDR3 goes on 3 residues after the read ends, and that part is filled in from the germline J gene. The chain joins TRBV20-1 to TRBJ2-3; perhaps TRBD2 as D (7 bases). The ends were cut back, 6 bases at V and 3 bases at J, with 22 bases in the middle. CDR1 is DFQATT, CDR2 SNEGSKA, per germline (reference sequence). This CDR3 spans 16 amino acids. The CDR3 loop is CSAQLSRGGLTDTQYF. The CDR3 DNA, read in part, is TGCAGTGCACAGCTAAGCAGGGGAGGGCTAACAGATACG.

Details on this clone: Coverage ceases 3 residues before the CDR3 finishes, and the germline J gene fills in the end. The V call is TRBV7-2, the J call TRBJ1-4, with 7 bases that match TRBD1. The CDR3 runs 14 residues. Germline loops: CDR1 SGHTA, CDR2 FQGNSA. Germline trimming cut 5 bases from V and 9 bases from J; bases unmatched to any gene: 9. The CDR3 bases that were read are TGTGCCAGCAGCCTCGAGGGGGCCGGAAAAAAA. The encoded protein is CASSLEGAGKK. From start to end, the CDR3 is CASSLEGAGKKLFF.

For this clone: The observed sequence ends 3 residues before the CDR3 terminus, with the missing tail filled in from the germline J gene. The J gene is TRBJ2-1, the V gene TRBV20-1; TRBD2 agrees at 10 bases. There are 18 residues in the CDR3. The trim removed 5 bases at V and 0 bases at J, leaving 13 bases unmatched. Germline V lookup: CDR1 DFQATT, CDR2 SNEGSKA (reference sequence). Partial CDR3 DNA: TGCAGTGCTTCCCCCATCCGACTAGCGGGCCTCTCCTACAATGAG. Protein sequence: CSASPIRLAGLSYNE. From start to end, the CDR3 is CSASPIRLAGLSYNEQFF.

The DNA read from the CDR3 is TGTGCCAGCAGTGAAAGGTGGGCAGGAGTAGAAAAG. Amino acids: CASSERWAGVEK. The whole CDR3 is CASSERWAGVEKLFF. The V call is TRBV2, the J call TRBJ2-2; D unresolved. The read finishes 3 residues shy of the CDR3 end, and the germline J gene is used to complete it. There are 15 residues in the CDR3. Germline CDR1 is SNHLY and CDR2 is FYNNEI.

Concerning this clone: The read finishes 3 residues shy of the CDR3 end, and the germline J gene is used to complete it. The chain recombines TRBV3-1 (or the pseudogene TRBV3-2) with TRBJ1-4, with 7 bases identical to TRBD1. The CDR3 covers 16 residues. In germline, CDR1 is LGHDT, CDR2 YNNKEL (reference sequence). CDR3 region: CASSQGDSSGANVLFF. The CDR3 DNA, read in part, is TGTGCCAGCAGCCAAGGGGACAGCTCTGGGGCCAACGTA.

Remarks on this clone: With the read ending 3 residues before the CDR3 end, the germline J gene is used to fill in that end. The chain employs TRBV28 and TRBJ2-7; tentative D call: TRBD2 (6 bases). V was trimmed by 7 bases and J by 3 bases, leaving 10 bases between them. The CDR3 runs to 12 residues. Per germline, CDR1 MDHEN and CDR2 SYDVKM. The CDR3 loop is CASTRGIYEQYF. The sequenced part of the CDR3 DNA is TGTGCCAGCACCCGGGGGATCTACGAG.

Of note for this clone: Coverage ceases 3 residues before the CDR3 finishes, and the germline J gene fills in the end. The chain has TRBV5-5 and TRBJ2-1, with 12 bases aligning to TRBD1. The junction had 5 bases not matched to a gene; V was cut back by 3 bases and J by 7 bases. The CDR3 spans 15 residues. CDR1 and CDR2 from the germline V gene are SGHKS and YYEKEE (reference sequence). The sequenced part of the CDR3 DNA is TGTGCCAGCAGCTGGGGACAGGGGGCGTGGAATGAG. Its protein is CASSWGQGAWNE. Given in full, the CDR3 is CASSWGQGAWNEQFF. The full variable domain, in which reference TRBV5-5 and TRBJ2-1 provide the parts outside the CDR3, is DAGVTQSPTHLIKTRGQQVTLRCSPISGHKSVSWYQQVLGQGPQFIFQYYEKEERGRGNFPDRFSARQFPNYSSELNVNALLLGDSALYLCASSWGQGAWNEQFFGPGTRLTVL.

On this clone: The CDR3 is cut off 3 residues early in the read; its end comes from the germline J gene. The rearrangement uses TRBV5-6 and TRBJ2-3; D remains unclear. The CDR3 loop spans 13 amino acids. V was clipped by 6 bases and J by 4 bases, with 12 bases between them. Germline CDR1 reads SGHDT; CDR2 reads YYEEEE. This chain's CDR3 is CASNTRGPDTQYF. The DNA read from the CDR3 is TGTGCCAGCAATACTCGTGGGCCAGATACG. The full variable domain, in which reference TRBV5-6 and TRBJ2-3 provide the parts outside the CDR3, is DAGVTQSPTHLIKTRGQQVTLRCSPKSGHDTVSWYQQALGQGPQFIFQYYEEEERQRGNFPDRFSGHQFPNYSSELNVNALLLGDSALYLCASNTRGPDTQYFGPGTRLTVL.

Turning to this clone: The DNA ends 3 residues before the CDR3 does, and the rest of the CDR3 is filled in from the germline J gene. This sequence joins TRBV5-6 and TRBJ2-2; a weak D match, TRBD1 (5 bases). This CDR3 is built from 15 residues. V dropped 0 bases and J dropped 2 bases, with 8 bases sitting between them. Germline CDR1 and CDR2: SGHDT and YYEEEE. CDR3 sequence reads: CASSLGQLNTGELFF. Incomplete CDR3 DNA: TGTGCCAGCAGCTTGGGACAGTTAAACACCGGGGAG.

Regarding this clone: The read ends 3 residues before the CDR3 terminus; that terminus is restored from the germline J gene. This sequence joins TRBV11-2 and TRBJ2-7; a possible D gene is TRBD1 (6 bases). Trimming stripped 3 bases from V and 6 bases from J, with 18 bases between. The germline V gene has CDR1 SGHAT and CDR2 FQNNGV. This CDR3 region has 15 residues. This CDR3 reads CASSFRFVDRSEQYF. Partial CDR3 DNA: TGTGCCAGCAGCTTCCGGTTCGTGGACAGATCCGAG.

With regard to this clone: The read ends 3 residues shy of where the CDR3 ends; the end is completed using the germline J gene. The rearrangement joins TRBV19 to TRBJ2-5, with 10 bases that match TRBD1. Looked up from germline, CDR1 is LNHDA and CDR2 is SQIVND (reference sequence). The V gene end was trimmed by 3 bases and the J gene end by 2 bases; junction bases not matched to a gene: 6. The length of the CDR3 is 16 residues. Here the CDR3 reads CASSIPGQGEQETQYF. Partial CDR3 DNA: TGTGCCAGTAGTATCCCCGGACAGGGGGAACAAGAGACC.

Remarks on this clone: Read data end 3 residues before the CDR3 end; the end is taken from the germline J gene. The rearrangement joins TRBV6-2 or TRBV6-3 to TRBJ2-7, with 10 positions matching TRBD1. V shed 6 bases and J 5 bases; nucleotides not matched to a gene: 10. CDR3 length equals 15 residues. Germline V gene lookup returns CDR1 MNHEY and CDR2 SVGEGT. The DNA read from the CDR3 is TGTGCCAGCAGCTCCGTCGGGACAGGGGCCGACGAG. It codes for CASSSVGTGADE. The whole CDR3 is CASSSVGTGADEQYF.

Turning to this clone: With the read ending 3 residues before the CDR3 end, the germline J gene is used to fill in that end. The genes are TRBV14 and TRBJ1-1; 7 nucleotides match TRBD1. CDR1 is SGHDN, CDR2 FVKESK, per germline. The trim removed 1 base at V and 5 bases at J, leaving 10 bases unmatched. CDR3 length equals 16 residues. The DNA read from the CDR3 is TGTGCCAGCAGCCAAGGAAACAGGGGCGGGCGGACTGAA. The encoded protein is CASSQGNRGGRTE. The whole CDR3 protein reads CASSQGNRGGRTEAFF.

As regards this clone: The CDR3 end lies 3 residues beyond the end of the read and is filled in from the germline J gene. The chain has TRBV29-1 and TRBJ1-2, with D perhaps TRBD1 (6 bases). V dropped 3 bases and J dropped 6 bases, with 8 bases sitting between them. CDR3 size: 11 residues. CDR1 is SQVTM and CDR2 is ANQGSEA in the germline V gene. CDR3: CSVEWGHGYTF. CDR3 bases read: TGCAGCGTTGAGTGGGGGCATGGC.

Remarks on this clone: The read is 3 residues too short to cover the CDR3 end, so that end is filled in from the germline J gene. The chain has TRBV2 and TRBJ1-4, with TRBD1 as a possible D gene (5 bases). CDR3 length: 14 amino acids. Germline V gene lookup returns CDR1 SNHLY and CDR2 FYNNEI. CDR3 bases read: TGTGCCAGCAAGACTCAGGGAGGAAATTCACCA. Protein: CASKTQGGNSP. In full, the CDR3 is CASKTQGGNSPLFF.

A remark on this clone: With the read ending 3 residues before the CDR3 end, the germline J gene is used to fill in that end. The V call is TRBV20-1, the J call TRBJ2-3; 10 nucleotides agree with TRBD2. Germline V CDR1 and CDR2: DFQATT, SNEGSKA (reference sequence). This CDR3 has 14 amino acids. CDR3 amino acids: CSARSSGGQETQYF. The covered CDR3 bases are TGCAGTGCTAGGTCTAGCGGGGGCCAAGAGACG.

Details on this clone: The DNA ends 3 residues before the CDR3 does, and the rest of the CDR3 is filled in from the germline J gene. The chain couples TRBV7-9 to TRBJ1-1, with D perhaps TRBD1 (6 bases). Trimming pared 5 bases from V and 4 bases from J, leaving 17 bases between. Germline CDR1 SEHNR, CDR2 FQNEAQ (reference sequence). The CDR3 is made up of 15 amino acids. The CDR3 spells CASSHEAGVVTEAFF. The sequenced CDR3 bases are TGTGCCAGCAGCCATGAGGCAGGGGTGGTCACTGAA.

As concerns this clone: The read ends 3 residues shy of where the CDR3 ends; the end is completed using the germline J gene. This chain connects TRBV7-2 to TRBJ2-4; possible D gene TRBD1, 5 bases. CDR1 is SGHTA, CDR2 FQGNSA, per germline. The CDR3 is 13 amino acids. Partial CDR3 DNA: TGTGCCAGCAGCAGACAGTTTTTAGATGGT. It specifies CASSRQFLDG. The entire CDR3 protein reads CASSRQFLDGQYF.